This passage covers 8 T cell receptor beta chains from one sample sequenced in a study of CD8 T cells in ankylosing spondylitis. One entry per CDR3 protein results from TCRdb running MiXCR on the 5' RACE reads. The repertoire holds roughly 370,000 distinct CDR3 sequences, with around 24% as singletons. Findings and caveats of the study: Ankylosing spondylitis blood appeared to carry a characteristic TCR beta motif of roughly eight highly homologous variants.

Which antigens these TCRs recognize remains unknown. Sequencing was carried out using blood, either unsorted or a sorted T cell fraction (not recorded which). The receptors shown here come from a male donor with ankylosing spondylitis.

This clonotype turned up a few times. The genes are TRBV5-1 and TRBJ2-2; weak D call: TRBD2 (6 bases). The CDR3 extends over 16 amino acids. V dropped 3 bases and J dropped 1 base, with 13 bases sitting between them. Per the germline V gene, CDR1 is SGHRS and CDR2 is YFSETQ. CDR3 in amino acids: CASSSAGLMNTGELFF. The CDR3 region has the DNA TGCGCCAGCAGCTCGGCGGGACTGATGAACACCGGGGAGCTGTTTTTT.

The CDR3 loop reads CSARRRGQANQPQHF. CDR3 sequence (DNA): TGCAGTGCTCGGAGGAGGGGGCAAGCCAATCAGCCCCAGCATTTT. The chain joins TRBV20-1 to TRBJ1-5; 7 bases agree with TRBD1. Germline CDR1 reads DFQATT; CDR2 reads SNEGSKA (reference sequence). The CDR3 has 15 amino acids. V lost 5 bases and J lost 3; bases outside the gene matches: 10.

The V gene is TRBV24-1, the J gene TRBJ2-1; D remains ambiguous. This CDR3 has 17 amino acids. V was shortened by 5 bases and J by 3 bases, with 19 bases between the two germline ends. The germline V gene encodes CDR1 KGHDR and CDR2 SFDVKD. In DNA, the CDR3 is TGTGCCACCAGTGGCTTTCCCCCGGACGCCGACTACAATGAGCAGTTCTTC. The encoded protein is CATSGFPPDADYNEQFF.

This clonotype was detected a few times. The J gene is TRBJ1-6, the V gene TRBV9, with D tentatively TRBD1 (5 bases). The CDR3 loop spans 17 amino acids. Germline CDR1 is SGDLS and CDR2 is YYNGEE. With 0 bases removed from V and 7 bases from J, the gap between germline ends came to 17 bases. Here the CDR3 DNA reads TGTGCCAGCAGCGTAGGGCACTCCGGGACGGAAAATTCACCCCTCCACTTT. It codes for CASSVGHSGTENSPLHF. Based on the CDR3 plus reference TRBV9 and TRBJ1-6, the full variable domain is DSGVTQTPKHLITATGQRVTLRCSPRSGDLSVYWYQQSLDQGLQFLIQYYNGEERAKGNILERFSAQQFPDLHSELNLSSLELGDSALYFCASSVGHSGTENSPLHFGNGTRLTVT.

This clonotype turned up a few times. The CDR3: CATRGQNTGELFF. CDR3 in DNA: TGTGCCACGAGGGGGCAGAACACCGGGGAGCTGTTTTTT. V and J are TRBV7-7 and TRBJ2-2, with 7 bases aligning to TRBD1. From germline, CDR1 is SSHAT and CDR2 FNYEAQ (reference sequence). The CDR3 loop spans 13 amino acids. The V segment lost 10 bases and the J segment 1 base; nucleotides outside the gene matches: 3.

V usage is TRBV4-2 and J usage is TRBJ2-4; a weak D match, TRBD1 (6 bases). Germline-derived CDR1 and CDR2 are LGHNA and YNFKEQ. CDR3 length equals 15 residues. Trimming took 3 bases from V and 3 from J, leaving 12 bases between them. This CDR3 is CASSQARGGKNIQYF. Written as DNA, the CDR3 is TGTGCCAGCAGCCAGGCCAGGGGCGGCAAAAACATTCAGTACTTC.

The chain has TRBV7-2 and TRBJ2-3, with 8 bases matching TRBD1. J lost 0 bases, V lost 5 bases, and 4 bases had no gene match. This CDR3 region has 15 residues. CDR1 is SGHTA and CDR2 is FQGNSA in the germline V gene. CDR3 protein: CASSTTGASTDTQYF. In DNA form, the CDR3 reads TGTGCCAGCAGCACGACAGGGGCTAGCACAGATACGCAGTATTTT.

The CDR3 sequence is CASSQGRLAGFHEQFF. CDR3 sequence (DNA): TGCGCCAGCAGCCAAGGGCGGCTAGCGGGATTCCATGAGCAGTTCTTC. This rearrangement joins TRBV4-1 to TRBJ2-1; the match to TRBD2 covers 9 bases. The trim removed 1 base at V and 8 bases at J, leaving 9 bases unmatched. Germline CDR1 reads MGHRA; CDR2 reads YSYEKL. The CDR3 is 16 residues long.